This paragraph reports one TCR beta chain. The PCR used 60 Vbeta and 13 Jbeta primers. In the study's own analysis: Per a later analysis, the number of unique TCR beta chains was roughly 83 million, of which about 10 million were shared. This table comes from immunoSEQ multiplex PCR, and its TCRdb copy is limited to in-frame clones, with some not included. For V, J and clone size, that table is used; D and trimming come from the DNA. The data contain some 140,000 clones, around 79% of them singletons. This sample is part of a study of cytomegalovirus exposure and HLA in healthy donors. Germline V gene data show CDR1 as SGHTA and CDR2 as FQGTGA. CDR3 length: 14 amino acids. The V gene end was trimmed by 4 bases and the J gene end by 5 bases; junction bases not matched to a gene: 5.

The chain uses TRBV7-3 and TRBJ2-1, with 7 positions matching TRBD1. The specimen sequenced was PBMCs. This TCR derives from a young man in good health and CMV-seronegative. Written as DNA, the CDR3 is TGTGCCAGCAGCTCGACAGGGCGGAACAATGAGCAGTTCTTC. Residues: CASSSTGRNNEQFF.